This T cell receptor beta chain was observed in a study of OX40 agonist ivuxolimab in advanced cancers. Background on the study: The study gave patients intravenous ivuxolimab at 0.01 to 10 mg/kg every 2 weeks. Findings and caveats of the study: Patients with a partial response at 0.1-3.0 mg/kg had among the lowest clonal expansion. The antigens recognized by the expanded peripheral T cells, that is their antigen specificity, were not determined.

Here immunoSEQ multiplex PCR was the method, and the copy in TCRdb shows in-frame clones only, minus some. The sample includes some 70,000 clones, approximately 89% of them seen just once. Worth noting for this clone: Its antigen is undetermined.

CDR1 and CDR2 from the germline V gene are SGHNT and YYREEE (reference sequence). The CDR3 spans 15 residues. The V end lost 4 bases, the J end lost 4 bases, and 17 bases lay between the germline ends. V is TRBV5-4 and J is TRBJ2-5; no definite D call. This clonotype originated in an adult with an advanced solid tumor such as melanoma, head and neck, liver or kidney cancer. The sequencing used CD4+ or CD8+ T cells sorted from blood, collected in a trial of the OX40 agonist ivuxolimab. CDR3 sequence reads: CASSLPPTGSETQYF. The CDR3 DNA reads TGTGCCAGCAGCCTACCACCGACTGGATCAGAGACCCAGTACTTC.